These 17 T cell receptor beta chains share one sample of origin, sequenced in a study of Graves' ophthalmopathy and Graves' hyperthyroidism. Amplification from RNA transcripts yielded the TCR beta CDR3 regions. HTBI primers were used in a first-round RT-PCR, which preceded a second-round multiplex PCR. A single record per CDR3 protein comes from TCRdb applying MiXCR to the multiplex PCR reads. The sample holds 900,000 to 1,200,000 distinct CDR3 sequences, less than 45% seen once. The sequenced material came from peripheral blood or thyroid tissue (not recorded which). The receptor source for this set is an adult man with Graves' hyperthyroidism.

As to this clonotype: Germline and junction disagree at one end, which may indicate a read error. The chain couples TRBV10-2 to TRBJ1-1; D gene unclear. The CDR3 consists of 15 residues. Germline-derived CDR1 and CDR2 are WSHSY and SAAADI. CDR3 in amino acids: CASSYSSGRQAEAFF. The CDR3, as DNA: TGTGCCAGCAGTTACTCGTCCGGGAGGCAGGCTGAAGCTTTCTTT.

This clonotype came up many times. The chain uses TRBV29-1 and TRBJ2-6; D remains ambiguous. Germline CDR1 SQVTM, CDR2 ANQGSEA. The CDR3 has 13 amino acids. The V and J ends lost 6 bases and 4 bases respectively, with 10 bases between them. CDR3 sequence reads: CSVGNQGANVLTF. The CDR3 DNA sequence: TGCAGCGTAGGGAACCAGGGGGCCAACGTCCTGACTTTC.

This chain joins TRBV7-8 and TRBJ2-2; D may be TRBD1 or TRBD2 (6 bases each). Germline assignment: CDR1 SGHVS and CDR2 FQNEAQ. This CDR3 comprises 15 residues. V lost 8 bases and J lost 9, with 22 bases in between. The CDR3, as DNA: TGTGCCAGCGGGGGGCCTGGGATGATTCTACGGGAGCTGTTTTTT. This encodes CASGGPGMILRELFF.

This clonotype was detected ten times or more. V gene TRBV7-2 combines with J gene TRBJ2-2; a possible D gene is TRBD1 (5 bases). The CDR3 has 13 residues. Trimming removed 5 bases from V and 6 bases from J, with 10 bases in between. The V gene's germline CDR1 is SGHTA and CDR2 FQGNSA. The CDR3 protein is CASSPTGAGELFF. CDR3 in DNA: TGTGCCAGCAGCCCTACAGGCGCCGGGGAGCTGTTTTTT.

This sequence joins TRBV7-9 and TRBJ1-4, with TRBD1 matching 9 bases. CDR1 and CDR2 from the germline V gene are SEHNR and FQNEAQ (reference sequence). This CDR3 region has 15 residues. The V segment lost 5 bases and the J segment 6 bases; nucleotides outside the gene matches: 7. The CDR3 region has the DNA TGTGCCAGCAGCAGACCGGGACAGGGAGATGAAAAACTGTTTTTT. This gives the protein CASSRPGQGDEKLFF.

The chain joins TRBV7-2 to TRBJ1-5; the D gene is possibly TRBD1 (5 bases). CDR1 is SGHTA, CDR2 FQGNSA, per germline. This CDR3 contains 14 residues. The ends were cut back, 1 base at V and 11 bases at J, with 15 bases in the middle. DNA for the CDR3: TGTGCCAGCAGCTTAGAGCGGGGCTTGGAGACCCAGCATTTT. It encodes CASSLERGLETQHF.

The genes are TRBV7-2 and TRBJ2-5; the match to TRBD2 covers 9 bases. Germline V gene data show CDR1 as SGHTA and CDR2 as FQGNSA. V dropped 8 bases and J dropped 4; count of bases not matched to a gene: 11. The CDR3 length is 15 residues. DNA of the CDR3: TGTGCCAGCTCCAGGGGACTAGCTGATCGAGAGACCCAGTACTTC. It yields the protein CASSRGLADRETQYF.

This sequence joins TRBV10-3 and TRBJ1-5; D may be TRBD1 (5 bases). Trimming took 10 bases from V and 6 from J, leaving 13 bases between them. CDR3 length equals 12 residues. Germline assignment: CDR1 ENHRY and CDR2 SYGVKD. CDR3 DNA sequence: TGTGCCACCACCCCGGGGGGTCAGCCCCAGCATTTT. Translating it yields CATTPGGQPQHF.

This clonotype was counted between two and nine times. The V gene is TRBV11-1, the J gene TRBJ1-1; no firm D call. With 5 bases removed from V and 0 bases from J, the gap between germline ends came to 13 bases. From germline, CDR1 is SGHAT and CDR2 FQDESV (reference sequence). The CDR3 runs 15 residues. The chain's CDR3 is CASSQLTVLNTEAFF. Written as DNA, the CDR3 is TGTGCCAGCAGCCAGCTTACCGTCTTGAACACTGAAGCTTTCTTT.

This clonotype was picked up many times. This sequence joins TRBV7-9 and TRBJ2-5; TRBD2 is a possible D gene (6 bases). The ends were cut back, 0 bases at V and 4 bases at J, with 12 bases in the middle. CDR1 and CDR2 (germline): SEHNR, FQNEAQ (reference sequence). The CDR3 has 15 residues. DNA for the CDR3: TGTGCCAGCAGCTTAGCCCGTGGAGGGCGAGAGACCCAGTACTTC. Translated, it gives CASSLARGGRETQYF.

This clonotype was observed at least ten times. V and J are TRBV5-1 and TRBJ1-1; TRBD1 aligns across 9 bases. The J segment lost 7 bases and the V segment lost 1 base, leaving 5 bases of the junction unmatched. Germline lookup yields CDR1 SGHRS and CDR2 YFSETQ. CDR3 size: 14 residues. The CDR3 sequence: CASSLRDRAFEAFF. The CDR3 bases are TGCGCCAGCAGCTTGCGGGACAGGGCGTTTGAAGCTTTCTTT.

Here the CDR3 DNA reads TGCAGTGCTAGACGGACAGGGAGCAATCAGCCCCAGCATTTT. This gives the protein CSARRTGSNQPQHF. The genes are TRBV20-1 and TRBJ1-5; 8 bases align to TRBD1. V was clipped by 2 bases and J by 1 base; unmatched bases: 1. CDR1 is DFQATT and CDR2 is SNEGSKA in the germline V gene (reference sequence). This CDR3 comprises 14 residues.

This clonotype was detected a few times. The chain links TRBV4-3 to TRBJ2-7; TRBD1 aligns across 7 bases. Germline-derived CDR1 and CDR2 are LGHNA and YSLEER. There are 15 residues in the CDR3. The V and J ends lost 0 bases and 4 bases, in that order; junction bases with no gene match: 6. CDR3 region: CASSQEIQGLYEQYF. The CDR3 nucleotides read TGCGCCAGCAGCCAAGAAATACAGGGGCTTTACGAGCAGTACTTC.

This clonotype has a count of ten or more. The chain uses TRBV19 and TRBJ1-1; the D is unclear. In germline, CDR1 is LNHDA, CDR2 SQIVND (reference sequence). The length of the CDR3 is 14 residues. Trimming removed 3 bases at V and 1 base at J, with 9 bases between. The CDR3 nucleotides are TGTGCCAGTAGTATCGAAGGTTCGAACACTGAAGCTTTCTTT. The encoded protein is CASSIEGSNTEAFF.

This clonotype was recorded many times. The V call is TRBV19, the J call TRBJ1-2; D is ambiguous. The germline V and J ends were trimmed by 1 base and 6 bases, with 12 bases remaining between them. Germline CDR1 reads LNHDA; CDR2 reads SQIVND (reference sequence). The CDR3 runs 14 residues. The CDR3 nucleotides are TGTGCCAGTAGTATAGCTGGGGTGCGAAATGGCTACACCTTC. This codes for CASSIAGVRNGYTF. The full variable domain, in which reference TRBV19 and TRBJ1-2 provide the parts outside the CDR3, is DGGITQSPKYLFRKEGQNVTLSCEQNLNHDAMYWYRQDPGQGLRLIYYSQIVNDFQKGDIAEGYSVSREKKESFPLTVTSAQKNPTAFYLCASSIAGVRNGYTFGSGTRLTVV.

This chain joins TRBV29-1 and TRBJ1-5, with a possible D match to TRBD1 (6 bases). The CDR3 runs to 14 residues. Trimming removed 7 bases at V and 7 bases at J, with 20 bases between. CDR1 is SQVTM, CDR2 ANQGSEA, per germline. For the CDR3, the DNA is TGCAGCGGGAGAAGGGGGGACACCGGACAGCCCCAGCATTTT. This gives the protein CSGRRGDTGQPQHF. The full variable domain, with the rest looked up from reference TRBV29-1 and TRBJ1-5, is SAVISQKPSRDICQRGTSLTIQCQVDSQVTMMFWYRQQPGQSLTLIATANQGSEATYESGFVIDKFPISRPNLTFSTLTVSNMSPEDSSIYLCSGRRGDTGQPQHFGDGTRLSIL.

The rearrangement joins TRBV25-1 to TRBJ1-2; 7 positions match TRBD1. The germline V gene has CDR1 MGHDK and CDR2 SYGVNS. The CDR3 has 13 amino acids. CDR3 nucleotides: TGTGCTAGAAGGGACAGCGCTAACTATGGCTACACCTTC. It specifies CARRDSANYGYTF.